Sequencing of this T cell receptor (beta chain) was carried out in a study of CD8 T cells in ankylosing spondylitis. CDR1 is ENHRY and CDR2 is SYGVKD in the germline V gene. The germline V and J ends were trimmed by 8 bases and 8 bases, with 4 bases remaining between them. The CDR3 runs to 9 residues. Study-wide findings and caveats: Within ankylosing spondylitis blood, a TCR beta motif made up of several highly homologous variants appeared to be characteristic. As for the disease-linked clones, they showed a CD8+ phenotype and occurred at relatively low frequencies in peripheral blood. There were earlier reports of some motif variants in reactive arthritis synovial fluid and blood. In ankylosing spondylitis patients, matched synovial fluid reportedly showed significant enrichment of disease-linked clones.

With molecular barcodes, quantitative 5'-RACE was used to make the TCR beta libraries. TCRdb passed the 5' RACE reads through MiXCR, listing each CDR3 protein once. The sample lists fewer than 550,000 distinct CDR3 sequences; 5.3% were seen once. This clonotype was counted at least ten times. Its specificity is not known. The gene calls are TRBV10-3 and TRBJ2-1, with D uncertain. This TCR was sampled from a male donor with ankylosing spondylitis. The sample was blood, either unsorted or a sorted T cell fraction (not recorded which). The DNA of the CDR3 is TGTGCCATCGGGGATGAGCAGTTCTTC. Protein: CAIGDEQFF.